This T cell receptor (beta chain) derives from a study of blood T cell repertoires in COVID-19. In the study overall: COVID-19 samples from acute and convalescent phases originated in the United States, Italy and Spain. PBMCs, B-cell-depleted T cells, or T cells were the source of the cDNA or gDNA that made up the material.

Study processing details: How many nucleated cells were present was estimated from reference gene primer amplification. Profiling relied on immunoSEQ multiplex PCR, and the TCRdb table lists in-frame clones only, not all of them. V and J calls and clone size come straight from that table; D and trimming were deduced from the DNA. Seen here are 100,000 to 150,000 clones, approximately 90% observed once, and the top ten hold almost 4.5%. The ends lost 6 bases at V and 6 bases at J; junction bases unmatched: 7. This CDR3 contains 13 residues. Germline CDR1 is SQVTM and CDR2 is ANQGSEA. This chain joins TRBV29-1 and TRBJ2-1, with 8 bases that match TRBD1. The clonotype originates from a man in his forties with acute or convalescent COVID-19. The sample was peripheral blood. CDR3 region: CSVARTGSNEQFF. CDR3 in DNA: TGCAGCGTCGCCCGGACAGGGTCCAATGAGCAGTTCTTC.